This entry lists 26 T cell receptor beta chains sequenced from one sample in a study of cytomegalovirus exposure and HLA in healthy donors (dated by TCRdb to the late 2010s). The library was obtained by the immunoSEQ multiplex PCR assay. For the multiplex PCR, a mixture combining 60 forward primers for TCR Vbeta segments and 13 reverse primers for TCR Jbeta segments was used. What TCRdb holds here is the immuneACCESS table cut down to in-frame rearrangements. Part of the clones is not present; checked against another copy, under half of the missing clones reflect an unresolved V gene, and the others are unexplained. The sample table contains around 170,000 clones; only one count was recorded for 70% to 85% of them. The top ten clonotypes cover 0.69% of the sample. The material sequenced was PBMCs. These receptors came from a middle-aged woman in good health and CMV-seronegative.

The chain has TRBV4-2 and TRBJ2-1, with 7 bases identical to TRBD2. The CDR3 spans 17 residues. V lost 6 bases and J lost 0; bases outside the gene matches: 11. Per germline, CDR1 LGHNA and CDR2 YNFKEQ. This chain's CDR3 is CASSSTSAPSSYNEQFF. The CDR3 region has the DNA TGTGCCAGCAGTTCAACTAGCGCCCCTAGCTCCTACAATGAGCAGTTCTTC.

The V and J genes are TRBV7-8 and TRBJ1-1, with TRBD1 matching 7 bases. V was clipped by 3 bases and J by 2 bases; unmatched bases: 3. CDR1 and CDR2 (germline): SGHVS, FQNEAQ. The CDR3 has 14 amino acids. CDR3 protein: CASSLTGYNTEAFF. Written as DNA, the CDR3 is TGTGCCAGCAGCTTGACAGGGTACAACACTGAAGCTTTCTTT.

J is TRBJ2-5 and V is TRBV7-2; D may be TRBD2 (6 bases). The ends were cut back, 5 bases at V and 1 base at J, with 17 bases in the middle. Germline V gene lookup returns CDR1 SGHTA and CDR2 FQGNSA. The CDR3 consists of 16 residues. The CDR3 spells CASSPGVGIGQETQYF. CDR3 in DNA: TGTGCCAGCAGCCCGGGGGTCGGGATAGGCCAAGAGACCCAGTACTTC.

The chain has TRBV2 and TRBJ2-7; D may be TRBD2 (5 bases). V was cut by 4 bases and J by 6 bases, with 19 bases left in between. The CDR3 contains 15 residues. The germline V gene encodes CDR1 SNHLY and CDR2 FYNNEI. The DNA for the CDR3 is TGTGCCAGCAGTGGGCTAGCTAGCAGAAGGATCGAGCAGTACTTC. The encoded protein is CASSGLASRRIEQYF.

The chain links TRBV19 to TRBJ1-2; D uncertain. V shed 7 bases and J shed 1 base, with 13 bases lying between them. The length of the CDR3 is 14 residues. Germline lookup yields CDR1 LNHDA and CDR2 SQIVND (reference sequence). The CDR3 loop reads CASTPRAVNYGYTF. The CDR3 nucleotides read TGTGCCAGTACCCCTAGAGCTGTTAACTATGGCTACACCTTC.

The rearrangement uses TRBV30 and TRBJ2-5; 8 positions match TRBD1. Germline assignment: CDR1 GTSNPN and CDR2 SVGIG (reference sequence). The V segment lost 3 bases and the J segment 5 bases; nucleotides outside the gene matches: 5. The length of the CDR3 is 13 residues. CDR3 protein: CAWSGRGPETQYF. For the CDR3, the DNA is TGTGCCTGGAGCGGCAGGGGGCCTGAGACCCAGTACTTC.

The chain links TRBV5-1 to TRBJ2-7, with D maybe TRBD2 (6 bases). CDR3 length equals 14 residues. Trimming cost V 6 bases and J 2 bases, with 15 bases left between them. CDR1 is SGHRS, CDR2 YFSETQ, per germline. The CDR3 is CASKSAGQTYEQYF. The CDR3 bases are TGCGCCAGCAAATCAGCGGGTCAGACCTACGAGCAGTACTTC.

The chain carries TRBV7-2 and TRBJ2-7, with 9 bases that match TRBD2. Germline CDR1 reads SGHTA; CDR2 reads FQGNSA. V lost 7 bases and J lost 6; bases outside the gene matches: 7. The CDR3 is 13 residues long. CDR3 bases: TGTGCCAGCATAGGTAGCGGGAGTCGCGAGCAGTACTTC. Translating it yields CASIGSGSREQYF.

The V call is TRBV15, the J call TRBJ2-1; 13 bases map to TRBD2. V was clipped by 3 bases and J by 8 bases; unmatched bases: 10. Per the germline V gene, CDR1 is LNHNV and CDR2 is YYDKDF (reference sequence). This CDR3 region has 17 residues. The CDR3 region is CATSRGWTSGRVDEQFF. CDR3 nucleotide sequence: TGTGCCACCAGCAGGGGTTGGACTAGCGGGAGAGTCGATGAGCAGTTCTTC.

This chain links TRBV4-1 with TRBJ1-2; D gene unclear. Germline loops: CDR1 MGHRA, CDR2 YSYEKL. Trimming shortened V by 0 bases and J by 10 bases, and 18 bases separated the two germline ends. The CDR3 sequence is 15 residues long. The DNA for the CDR3 is TGCGCCAGCAGCCAAGATCGGGTCGAAATAGGCGACTACACCTTC. This codes for CASSQDRVEIGDYTF.

This chain uses TRBV2 with TRBJ1-6; 10 bases are a match to TRBD1. Per the germline V gene, CDR1 is SNHLY and CDR2 is FYNNEI. The CDR3 loop spans 18 amino acids. After removal of 2 bases from V and 5 bases from J, the junction contained 9 bases not matched to a gene. The chain's CDR3 is CASSERQGAYGNNSPLHF. The CDR3 coding sequence is TGTGCCAGCAGTGAACGACAGGGGGCGTACGGGAATAATTCACCCCTCCACTTT.

V and J are TRBV28 and TRBJ1-2, with a tentative D call TRBD1 (6 bases). V was pared by 6 bases and J by 4 bases, with 12 bases between. This CDR3 has 13 residues. Germline V gene data show CDR1 as MDHEN and CDR2 as SYDVKM. For the CDR3, the DNA is TGTGCCAGCAGGGACAGTCTTTCCTATGGCTACACCTTC. Protein product: CASRDSLSYGYTF.

The V call is TRBV10-3, the J call TRBJ2-3; 7 bases match TRBD1. The V gene end was trimmed by 2 bases and the J gene end by 0 bases; junction bases not matched to a gene: 2. From germline, CDR1 is ENHRY and CDR2 SYGVKD. The CDR3 runs 15 residues. The CDR3 bases are TGTGCCATCAGTGAGCAACAGGGGAGCACAGATACGCAGTATTTT. Amino acids: CAISEQQGSTDTQYF.

This CDR3 is CASSDKGASYGYTF. CDR3 nucleotide sequence: TGTGCCAGCAGTGACAAGGGGGCGAGCTATGGCTACACCTTC. The chain has TRBV2 and TRBJ1-2; 7 bases align to TRBD1. Looked up from germline, CDR1 is SNHLY and CDR2 is FYNNEI. The CDR3 runs to 14 residues. V was clipped by 3 bases and J by 4 bases; unmatched bases: 5.

This clone was seen a few times. The chain links TRBV5-1 to TRBJ1-4; 9 nucleotides line up with TRBD1. Germline trimming cut 4 bases from V and 8 bases from J; bases unmatched to any gene: 9. The germline gives CDR1 SGHRS, CDR2 YFSETQ. The CDR3 runs to 15 residues. Written as DNA, the CDR3 is TGCGCCAGCAGCCCACGACAGGGGGAGAGCGAAAAACTGTTTTTT. The encoded protein is CASSPRQGESEKLFF.

J is TRBJ1-4 and V is TRBV7-8; 8 nucleotides line up with TRBD1. J gave up 5 bases and V 3 bases, and 2 bases lay outside the gene matches. Germline-derived CDR1 and CDR2 are SGHVS and FQNEAQ. The CDR3 consists of 14 residues. The CDR3 protein is CASSLDRANEKLFF. The CDR3 DNA reads as TGTGCCAGCAGCTTGGACAGGGCCAATGAAAAACTGTTTTTT. The whole variable domain, filled in from reference TRBV7-8 and TRBJ1-4, reads GAGVSQSPRYKVAKRGQDVALRCDPISGHVSLFWYQQALGQGPEFLTYFQNEAQLDKSGLPSDRFFAERPEGSVSTLKIQRTQQEDSAVYLCASSLDRANEKLFFGSGTQLSVL.

Comment on this clone: One end of the junction is discordant with germline, which a read error may explain. This chain joins TRBV2 and TRBJ1-1, with 8 bases fitting TRBD1. CDR1 and CDR2 from the germline V gene are SNHLY and FYNNEI. The CDR3 length is 14 residues. CDR3 nucleotides: TGTGCCAGCACTGGACAGGGATTGAACGCTGAAGCTTTCTTT. It codes for CASTGQGLNAEAFF.

This clone was counted a single time. This chain joins TRBV28 and TRBJ2-7; TRBD1 is a possible D gene (5 bases). The CDR3 consists of 15 residues. V was trimmed by 5 bases and J by 7 bases, leaving 21 bases between them. The germline V gene encodes CDR1 MDHEN and CDR2 SYDVKM. The DNA for the CDR3 is TGTGCCAGCAGTGGGGCCCACTCAGCGTTGAGGGAGCAGTACTTC. Translated: CASSGAHSALREQYF.

The chain joins TRBV6-5 to TRBJ1-2, with D unresolved. This CDR3 spans 14 amino acids. CDR1 and CDR2 (germline): MNHEY, SVGAGI. V was trimmed by 7 bases and J by 3 bases, leaving 15 bases between them. In DNA, the CDR3 is TGTGCCAGCACCCCTGGAGGCGGGGACTATGGCTACACCTTC. Translation gives CASTPGGGDYGYTF.

V is TRBV12-5 and J is TRBJ1-4; 7 bases are shared with TRBD1. The CDR3 has 19 amino acids. The V segment lost 1 base and the J segment 0 bases; nucleotides outside the gene matches: 11. Germline V gene sequence: CDR1 LGHNT, CDR2 FRNRAP. In DNA form, the CDR3 reads TGTGCTAGTGGTTTGGCCCCCGGGACAGCGAGGGCAACTAATGAAAAACTGTTTTTT. Its translation: CASGLAPGTARATNEKLFF.

J is TRBJ1-2 and V is TRBV7-2; weak D call: TRBD1 (5 bases). V was trimmed by 1 base and J by 6 bases, leaving 9 bases between them. Germline CDR1 reads SGHTA; CDR2 reads FQGNSA. The CDR3 length is 13 residues. DNA for the CDR3: TGTGCCAGCAGCTTAGATGGGGGGAATGGCTACACCTTC. This sequence encodes CASSLDGGNGYTF.

The rearrangement links TRBV6-1 to TRBJ1-1; D gene unclear. The germline V gene encodes CDR1 MNHNS and CDR2 SASEGT. The CDR3 length is 14 residues. V was clipped by 5 bases and J by 7 bases, with 17 bases between them. The CDR3 DNA reads as TGTGCCAGCAGTCCCCCCACAGTCCGGGGTGAAGCTTTCTTT. This translates into CASSPPTVRGEAFF.

This chain uses TRBV5-1 with TRBJ2-7; 9 nucleotides match TRBD1. The CDR3 spans 14 residues. Germline CDR1 is SGHRS and CDR2 is YFSETQ. V was clipped by 3 bases and J by 10 bases; unmatched bases: 11. This CDR3 reads CASSSRGTGSQQYF. The CDR3 DNA is TGCGCCAGCAGCTCAAGGGGGACAGGGAGCCAACAGTACTTC.

The genes are TRBV11-2 and TRBJ1-2; D gene ambiguous. Per germline, CDR1 SGHAT and CDR2 FQNNGV. V dropped 3 bases and J dropped 2 bases, with 7 bases sitting between them. The CDR3 totals 13 residues. The CDR3 here is CASSFGDNYGYTF. CDR3 DNA: TGTGCCAGCAGCTTTGGAGACAACTATGGCTACACCTTC.

This clone has just one count. The chain joins TRBV27 to TRBJ2-2, with TRBD1 identical over 7 bases. Germline V lookup: CDR1 MNHEY, CDR2 SMNVEV (reference sequence). The ends lost 5 bases at V and 2 bases at J; junction bases unmatched: 5. The CDR3 covers 15 residues. CDR3 loop: CASSPRDRNTGELFF. The CDR3 DNA follows: TGTGCCAGCAGTCCCCGGGACAGAAACACCGGGGAGCTGTTTTTT.

The genes are TRBV28 and TRBJ2-5; possible D gene TRBD2, 6 bases. The V gene lost 5 bases and the J gene lost 2 bases, with 24 bases spanning the gap. From germline, CDR1 is MDHEN and CDR2 SYDVKM. This CDR3 spans 18 amino acids. CDR3: CASSEEDGGWNPQETQYF. The CDR3 region has the DNA TGTGCCAGCAGTGAGGAAGACGGGGGTTGGAATCCGCAAGAGACCCAGTACTTC. The whole variable domain, filled in from reference TRBV28 and TRBJ2-5, reads DVKVTQSSRYLVKRTGEKVFLECVQDMDHENMFWYRQDPGLGLRLIYFSYDVKMKEKGDIPEGYSVSREKKERFSLILESASTNQTSMYLCASSEEDGGWNPQETQYFGPGTRLLVL.